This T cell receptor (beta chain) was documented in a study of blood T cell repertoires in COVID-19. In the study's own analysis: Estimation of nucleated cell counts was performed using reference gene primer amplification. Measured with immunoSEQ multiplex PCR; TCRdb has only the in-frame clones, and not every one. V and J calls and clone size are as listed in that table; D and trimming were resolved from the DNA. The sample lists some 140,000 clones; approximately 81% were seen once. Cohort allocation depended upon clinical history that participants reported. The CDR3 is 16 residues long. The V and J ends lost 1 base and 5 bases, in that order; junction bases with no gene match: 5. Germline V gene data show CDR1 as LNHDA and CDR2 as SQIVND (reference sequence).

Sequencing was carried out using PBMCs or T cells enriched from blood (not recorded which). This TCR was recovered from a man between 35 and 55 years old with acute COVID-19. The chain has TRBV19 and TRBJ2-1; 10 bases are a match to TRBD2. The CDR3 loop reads CASSIVRLAGNNEQFF. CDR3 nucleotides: TGTGCCAGTAGTATAGTGAGACTAGCGGGCAACAATGAGCAGTTCTTC.